The next 11 T cell receptor beta chains were all read from a single sample in a study of T cell changes during pregnancy in multiple sclerosis. The data were produced by immunoSEQ multiplex PCR, yet TCRdb's version contains in-frame clones alone and is incomplete. The table has about 18,000 clones, 80% to 90% seen once. The sequenced sample was CD8+ T cells from peripheral blood mononuclear cells, obtained in the third trimester of pregnancy. The source of these receptors is a female donor in good health, enrolled as a control in a pregnancy study.

This chain connects TRBV15 to TRBJ2-5; D uncertain. The CDR3 covers 13 residues. V was shortened by 6 bases and J by 1 base, with 9 bases between the two germline ends. Germline loops: CDR1 LNHNV, CDR2 YYDKDF (reference sequence). The CDR3 DNA is TGTGCCACCAGTCCGACATCCCAAGAGACCCAGTACTTC. It codes for CATSPTSQETQYF.

In its sample, this clone was seen once. The CDR3 loop reads CASSFGQGIGELFF. CDR3 nucleotides: TGTGCCAGCAGTTTCGGACAGGGGATCGGGGAGCTGTTTTTT. This sequence joins TRBV6-5 and TRBJ2-2; 9 bases map to TRBD1. The CDR3 is 14 residues long. With V trimmed by 4 bases and J by 7 bases, 4 bases remained unmatched. Germline CDR1 MNHEY, CDR2 SVGAGI.

In its sample, this clone was seen once. J is TRBJ2-3 and V is TRBV19; 13 nucleotides match TRBD2. CDR1 and CDR2 from the germline V gene are LNHDA and SQIVND (reference sequence). The CDR3 length is 14 residues. J gave up 7 bases and V 6 bases, and 4 bases lay outside the gene matches. CDR3 in DNA: TGTGCCAGTAGCCCACTAGCGGGGGGGAATACGCAGTATTTT. Translated: CASSPLAGGNTQYF. The variable domain in full, with the rest retrieved from reference TRBV19 and TRBJ2-3, is DGGITQSPKYLFRKEGQNVTLSCEQNLNHDAMYWYRQDPGQGLRLIYYSQIVNDFQKGDIAEGYSVSREKKESFPLTVTSAQKNPTAFYLCASSPLAGGNTQYFGPGTRLTVL.

This chain joins TRBV4-3 and TRBJ2-1; D is unresolved. Between the trimmed V and J ends, which lost 3 bases and 6 bases, there was a span of 12 bases. The CDR3 sequence is 14 residues long. The germline V gene has CDR1 LGHNA and CDR2 YSLEER. The CDR3: CASSHTELSNEQFF. In DNA, the CDR3 is TGCGCCAGCAGCCACACGGAGTTAAGCAATGAGCAGTTCTTC.

By frequency in the sample, this clone is medium-sized. V gene TRBV21-1 combines with J gene TRBJ1-2; TRBD1, the table's D call, lacks a check against the DNA. TRBV21-1 has pseudogene status. The CDR3 spans 13 residues. Here the CDR3 reads CASIRDRGSGYTF. The CDR3 DNA reads TGTGCCAGCATCAGAGACAGGGGATCGGGCTACACCTTC.

The V call is TRBV7-9, the J call TRBJ2-7; 8 nucleotides agree with TRBD2. Germline trimming cut 6 bases from V and 7 bases from J; bases unmatched to any gene: 14. The CDR3 is made up of 15 amino acids. Germline assignment: CDR1 SEHNR and CDR2 FQNEAQ (reference sequence). The chain's CDR3 is CASSRTSGPAGEQYF. The CDR3 bases are TGTGCCAGCAGTCGAACTAGCGGACCGGCGGGGGAGCAGTACTTC.

The CDR3 reads CAGGTGDSTGELFF. Here the CDR3 DNA reads TGTGCCGGGGGGACAGGGGACAGCACCGGGGAGCTGTTTTTT. The chain carries TRBV2 and TRBJ2-2; 10 bases match TRBD1. The CDR3 extends over 14 amino acids. Germline assignment: CDR1 SNHLY and CDR2 FYNNEI. Unmatched junction bases numbered 7, after V lost 11 bases and J lost 4 bases.

The CDR3 sequence is CASSLGGRSQYF. DNA for the CDR3: TGTGCCAGCAGCTTAGGTGGGAGGTCGCAGTATTTT. The chain combines TRBV13 with TRBJ2-3, with D perhaps TRBD2 (6 bases). CDR1 and CDR2 (germline): PRHDT, FYEKMQ (reference sequence). The CDR3 has 12 residues. V was shortened by 0 bases and J by 10 bases, with 8 bases between the two germline ends.

The V gene is TRBV29-1, the J gene TRBJ1-5; D ambiguous. CDR1 and CDR2 from the germline V gene are SQVTM and ANQGSEA. The V and J ends lost 3 bases and 5 bases respectively, with 11 bases between them. This CDR3 is 13 amino acids long. The CDR3 spells CSVDGGTDQPQHF. DNA of the CDR3: TGCAGCGTTGATGGAGGAACTGATCAGCCCCAGCATTTT.

This clone was counted a single time. The V and J genes are TRBV2 and TRBJ2-3; no definite D call. Germline V gene sequence: CDR1 SNHLY, CDR2 FYNNEI. This CDR3 spans 13 amino acids. V was trimmed by 3 bases and J by 6 bases, leaving 10 bases between them. The CDR3 DNA reads TGTGCCAGCAGTGAGACACCCGTGGATACGCAGTATTTT. Amino acid sequence: CASSETPVDTQYF.

The chain combines TRBV7-9 with TRBJ1-2; TRBD1 might be the D (5 bases). Trimming shortened V by 1 base and J by 7 bases, and 16 bases separated the two germline ends. The CDR3 runs to 15 residues. CDR1 SEHNR and CDR2 FQNEAQ come from the germline V gene (reference sequence). In nucleotides, the CDR3 is TGTGCCAGCAGCTTAGGTGGACAACCCCCGGGTGGCTACACCTTC. Translation: CASSLGGQPPGGYTF.